Presented here are 24 T cell receptor beta chains from one specimen sequenced in a study of T-cell memory formation after mild COVID-19. TCRdb used MiXCR to reprocess the 5' RACE reads, holding one entry per CDR3 protein. The sample shows fewer than 90,000 distinct CDR3 sequences, roughly 13% of them seen only once. The sequencing input was PBMCs or a T cell subset sorted from them (not recorded which). These receptors were taken from a man between 18 and 35 years old who had mild COVID-19 (a few samples of this study predate the infection). Cell type and time point are not known.

This clonotype has just a few counts. The chain is built from TRBV10-3 and TRBJ1-2; maybe TRBD1 (5 bases). V gave up 6 bases and J gave up 7 bases, with 12 bases separating them. Germline V gene data show CDR1 as ENHRY and CDR2 as SYGVKD. The CDR3 contains 12 residues. The chain's CDR3 is CAIRPGPSGYTF. The CDR3 DNA sequence: TGTGCCATCAGACCGGGACCCTCTGGCTACACCTTC.

This clonotype was observed a few times. This chain joins TRBV5-1 and TRBJ2-5, with TRBD1 as a possible D gene (6 bases). Trimming pared 3 bases from V and 5 bases from J, leaving 14 bases between. The germline V gene encodes CDR1 SGHRS and CDR2 YFSETQ. The CDR3 is 14 residues long. CDR3 nucleotides: TGCGCCAGCAGCTCCGGCTGGGGGCAGGAGACCCAGTACTTC. Its protein product is CASSSGWGQETQYF.

This clonotype showed up just once. The genes are TRBV4-1 and TRBJ2-2, with D possibly TRBD2 on 5 matching bases. The CDR3 is made up of 17 amino acids. CDR1 and CDR2 from the germline V gene are MGHRA and YSYEKL. The ends were cut back, 4 bases at V and 2 bases at J, with 17 bases in the middle. The CDR3 bases are TGCGCCAGCAGCCCTCGTGTAATGGACTTAAACACCGGGGAGCTGTTTTTT. It is translated as CASSPRVMDLNTGELFF.

In this sample, this clonotype turned up a few times. The V and J genes are TRBV12-3 or TRBV12-4 and TRBJ2-5, with TRBD2 identical over 9 bases. Losses at the gene ends were 5 bases for V and 4 bases for J; bases not matched to a gene: 8. The CDR3 covers 15 residues. The CDR3 protein is CASSPGGRGGETQYF. Written as DNA, the CDR3 is TGTGCCAGCAGTCCAGGAGGGCGGGGGGGAGAGACCCAGTACTTC.

This rearrangement joins TRBV7-2 to TRBJ2-1; a weak D match, TRBD2 (6 bases). CDR1 SGHTA and CDR2 FQGNSA come from the germline V gene. CDR3 length equals 16 residues. V was pared by 2 bases and J by 0 bases, with 11 bases between. CDR3 sequence reads: CASSLWGVSSYNEQFF. CDR3 DNA: TGTGCCAGCAGCTTATGGGGGGTTAGCTCCTACAATGAGCAGTTCTTC.

The rearrangement joins TRBV7-6 to TRBJ2-1; 7 positions match TRBD2. This CDR3 has 14 amino acids. Germline CDR1 reads SGHVS; CDR2 reads FNYEAQ. V dropped 5 bases and J dropped 2; count of bases not matched to a gene: 3. For the CDR3, the DNA is TGTGCCAGCAGCCCGGGGGGACCCTACAATGAGCAGTTCTTC. This gives the protein CASSPGGPYNEQFF. Combining the CDR3 with reference TRBV7-6 and TRBJ2-1 gives the whole variable domain GAGVSQSPRYKVTKRGQDVALRCDPISGHVSLYWYRQALGQGPEFLTYFNYEAQQDKSGLPNDRFSAERPEGSISTLTIQRTEQRDSAMYRCASSPGGPYNEQFFGPGTRLTVL.

This clonotype was seen a handful of times. The junction and the germline gene differ at one end; a read error may be behind it. The chain is built from TRBV4-3 and TRBJ2-1; either TRBD1 or TRBD2 may supply D (5 bases each). This CDR3 region has 15 residues. Germline V gene data show CDR1 as LGHNA and CDR2 as YSLEER. CDR3 region: CVSSPGWGSGNEQFF. The CDR3 DNA sequence: TGCGTCAGCAGTCCGGGGTGGGGGTCCGGCAATGAGCAGTTCTTC.

This clonotype was seen only a few times. This sequence joins TRBV19 and TRBJ2-5; no reliable D call. V was shortened by 5 bases and J by 2 bases, with 12 bases between the two germline ends. The CDR3 runs 14 residues. CDR1 and CDR2 from the germline V gene are LNHDA and SQIVND (reference sequence). CDR3 nucleotides: TGTGCCAGTAGTTGGGCAGCCGATCAAGAGACCCAGTACTTC. This codes for CASSWAADQETQYF.

This clonotype was observed a handful of times. V is TRBV20-1 and J is TRBJ2-7, with D possibly TRBD2 on 5 matching bases. Germline CDR1 and CDR2: DFQATT and SNEGSKA (reference sequence). The V gene lost 5 bases and the J gene lost 4 bases, with 18 bases spanning the gap. The CDR3 is 14 amino acids. This CDR3 reads CSARRSRGDYEQYV. The CDR3 region has the DNA TGCAGTGCTCGTAGAAGCCGGGGAGATTACGAGCAGTACGTC.

With respect to this clonotype: Possible read error: a much larger clone is one base away. This sequence joins TRBV6-5 and TRBJ2-7, with a tentative D call TRBD2 (6 bases). CDR1 and CDR2 from the germline V gene are MNHEY and SVGAGI. With 6 bases removed from V and 5 bases from J, the gap between germline ends came to 14 bases. CDR3 length: 13 amino acids. Here the CDR3 DNA reads TGTGCCAGCAGCCTGGGACTGAGACACGAGCAGTACTTC. Protein: CASSLGLRHEQYF.

This clonotype was counted only a few times. The chain is built from TRBV7-9 and TRBJ2-7; 10 bases agree with TRBD1. The germline V gene encodes CDR1 SEHNR and CDR2 FQNEAQ (reference sequence). V trimming: 5 bases; J trimming: 5 bases; junction bases outside the gene matches: 3. The CDR3 is made up of 13 amino acids. The CDR3 DNA reads as TGTGCCAGCAGCCTGGGACAGGGGAACGAGCAGTACGTC. It is translated as CASSLGQGNEQYV.

This clonotype was detected a few times. This chain links TRBV11-2 with TRBJ2-5; D ambiguous. V was pared by 3 bases and J by 4 bases, with 9 bases between. Germline V gene sequence: CDR1 SGHAT, CDR2 FQNNGV. The length of the CDR3 is 13 residues. The CDR3 sequence is CASSFGPGETQYF. CDR3 bases: TGTGCCAGCAGCTTTGGACCCGGAGAGACCCAGTACTTC.

The chain couples TRBV6-5 to TRBJ2-7; D could derive from TRBD1 or TRBD2 (7 bases each). Germline-derived CDR1 and CDR2 are MNHEY and SVGAGI. The CDR3 totals 15 residues. The V end was cut by 6 bases, the J end by 3 bases, with 18 bases between. The CDR3 region is CASSLSSGTVYEQYV. The CDR3 nucleotides are TGTGCCAGCAGCTTATCCAGCGGGACAGTCTACGAGCAGTACGTC.

The chain joins TRBV5-5 to TRBJ1-1; D ambiguous. The CDR3 sequence is 14 residues long. CDR1 is SGHKS and CDR2 is YYEKEE in the germline V gene (reference sequence). V was trimmed by 0 bases and J by 5 bases, leaving 11 bases between them. The chain's CDR3 is CASSLEGVETEAFF. The CDR3 DNA is TGTGCCAGCAGCTTGGAGGGTGTCGAAACTGAAGCTTTCTTT.

This clonotype has only a few counts. The CDR3 DNA reads as TGTGCCAGCAGCCAGGACAGGGAAAAACTGTTTTTT. As protein: CASSQDREKLFF. This chain joins TRBV7-6 and TRBJ1-4; 7 bases align to TRBD1. With 5 bases clipped from V and 8 bases from J, the junction kept 2 bases outside the gene matches. The CDR3 is 12 amino acids. Germline values: CDR1 SGHVS, CDR2 FNYEAQ.

This clonotype was recorded a few times. The J gene is TRBJ1-4, the V gene TRBV10-3; D gene unclear. The CDR3 contains 14 residues. Trimming left V 11 bases short and J 8 bases short, with 21 bases between. The germline V gene encodes CDR1 ENHRY and CDR2 SYGVKD. CDR3 sequence: CASRNASLWEKLFF. The DNA for the CDR3 is TGTGCCTCCAGAAACGCTTCTCTTTGGGAAAAACTGTTTTTT.

There are a few counts of this clonotype. The V gene is TRBV5-1, the J gene TRBJ2-2; TRBD2 agrees at 10 bases. The CDR3 is 18 residues long. V shed 3 bases and J 0 bases; nucleotides not matched to a gene: 8. The germline CDR1 and CDR2 sequences are SGHRS and YFSETQ. The CDR3 DNA reads TGCGCCAGCAGCTGGGAAGTAGCGGGGGGCGCGAACACCGGGGAGCTGTTTTTT. Its translation is CASSWEVAGGANTGELFF.

The sample holds a few counts of this clonotype. The CDR3 nucleotides read TGTGCCAGCAGCCGACAGCCCCAAGAGACCCAGTACTTC. Its protein product is CASSRQPQETQYF. The V and J genes are TRBV11-2 and TRBJ2-5, with D maybe TRBD1 (5 bases). The CDR3 sequence is 13 residues long. The ends were cut back, 5 bases at V and 1 base at J, with 8 bases in the middle. Germline V gene lookup returns CDR1 SGHAT and CDR2 FQNNGV.

V and J are TRBV20-1 and TRBJ2-3; D unclear. Germline-derived CDR1 and CDR2 are DFQATT and SNEGSKA (reference sequence). The CDR3 has 12 residues. V lost 1 base, J lost 4 bases, and 6 bases lay in between. CDR3 DNA sequence: TGCAGTGCTAGAGCCCCCCCAGATACGCAGTATTTT. Residues: CSARAPPDTQYF.

This clonotype has a handful of counts. The chain recombines TRBV4-1 with TRBJ2-2; 7 positions match TRBD1. V lost 4 bases to trimming and J lost 4 bases; unmatched junction nucleotides: 6. The CDR3 is 15 residues long. The germline CDR1 and CDR2 sequences are MGHRA and YSYEKL. The CDR3 protein is CASSRQGTGTGELFF. In nucleotides, the CDR3 is TGCGCCAGCAGCCGACAGGGCACGGGCACCGGGGAGCTGTTTTTT.

This clonotype was counted only a few times. V and J are TRBV15 and TRBJ2-4, with a weak D call TRBD1 (5 bases). The CDR3 is 16 residues long. Germline V gives CDR1 LNHNV, CDR2 YYDKDF (reference sequence). V lost 1 base and J 8 bases, leaving 18 bases between the germline ends. The CDR3 DNA sequence: TGTGCCACCAGCAGAGGCCCGGACACAAACGGGCACATTCAGTACTTC. Translation: CATSRGPDTNGHIQYF. Full variable domain (remainder filled in from reference TRBV15 and TRBJ2-4): DAMVIQNPRYQVTQFGKPVTLSCSQTLNHNVMYWYQQKSSQAPKLLFHYYDKDFNNEADTPDNFQSRRPNTSFCFLDIRSPGLGDTAMYLCATSRGPDTNGHIQYFGAGTRLSVL.

Only a few counts were recorded for this clonotype. V and J are TRBV29-1 and TRBJ1-1; D unclear. The V end was cut by 7 bases, the J end by 4 bases, with 10 bases between. CDR1 is SQVTM and CDR2 is ANQGSEA in the germline V gene. The CDR3 length is 11 residues. The CDR3: CSGTVSTEAFF. The CDR3 region has the DNA TGCAGCGGGACGGTCAGCACTGAAGCTTTCTTT.

The sample holds a few counts of this clonotype. The J gene is TRBJ2-7, the V gene TRBV20-1, with TRBD1 matching 8 bases. The germline gives CDR1 DFQATT, CDR2 SNEGSKA (reference sequence). CDR3 length: 11 amino acids. After removal of 6 bases from V and 6 bases from J, the junction contained 4 bases not matched to a gene. The CDR3 is CSAHDRGEQYV. DNA for the CDR3: TGCAGTGCCCATGACAGGGGCGAGCAGTACGTC.

This clonotype was recorded at least ten times. The rearrangement joins TRBV12-3 or TRBV12-4 to TRBJ2-1, with 10 bases aligning to TRBD2. V shed 3 bases, J shed 8 bases, and the junction held 7 bases outside the gene matches. The CDR3 consists of 15 residues. The CDR3 bases are TGTGCCAGCAGTTTGCAAGCGGGGGGGCCCCATGAGCAGTTCTTC. The encoded protein is CASSLQAGGPHEQFF.